A selection of T cell receptor beta chains follows, all from one sample in a study of Graves' ophthalmopathy and Graves' hyperthyroidism. TCRdb ran MiXCR on the multiplex PCR reads and lists one entry per CDR3 protein. The table has over 650,000 distinct CDR3 sequences, 35% to 45% seen once. The sample comprised peripheral blood. The receptors come from an adult man with Graves' ophthalmopathy. The CDR3 runs from the conserved cysteine through the conserved F or W. Fields, in order: V gene, J gene, D gene, clone size, CDR3 protein, CDR3 DNA. A D gene is named only where the DNA matches it firmly. Where a row states a size, it is once, few, many or the class of an expanded clone; other rows omit it.

TRBV7-9	TRBJ1-2	-	-	CASRAISNYGYTF	TGTGCCAGCCGGGCAATTTCTAACTATGGCTACACCTTC
TRBV7-2	TRBJ1-1	TRBD1	many	CASSPTGATNTEAFF	TGTGCCAGCAGCCCGACAGGGGCTACGAACACTGAAGCTTTCTTT
TRBV4-3	TRBJ1-6	-	-	CASNEDSRSYNSPLHF	TGCGCCAGCAACGAGGACAGCCGCTCCTATAATTCACCCCTCCACTTT
TRBV20-1	TRBJ2-7	TRBD2	-	CSARGLGYEQYF	TGCAGTGCTAGGGGACTAGGGTACGAGCAGTACTTC
TRBV6-6	TRBJ1-2	-	few	CASSYTQNHGYTF	TGTGCCAGCAGTTACACACAGAACCATGGCTACACCTTC
TRBV29-1	TRBJ1-1	-	many	CSAGTSGRTEAFF	TGCAGCGCTGGGACATCGGGACGTACTGAAGCTTTCTTT
TRBV29-1	TRBJ1-2	-	many	CSVDGQTTYGYTF	TGCAGCGTTGATGGTCAGACAACGTATGGCTACACCTTC
TRBV29-1	TRBJ2-2	-	-	CSQDRVGELFF	TGCAGCCAAGATCGGGTCGGGGAGCTGTTTTTT
TRBV12-3/TRBV12-4	TRBJ1-2	-	-	CASSQGGDQTPTF	TGTGCCAGCAGCCAAGGGGGGGACCAGACACCCACCTTC
TRBV15	TRBJ1-5	-	-	CATSRDRVGETQHF	TGTGCCACCAGCAGAGATCGGGTTGGGGAGACCCAGCATTTT
TRBV7-9	TRBJ2-2	-	-	CASSLVGVANTGELFF	TGTGCCAGCAGCTTAGTTGGTGTCGCGAACACCGGGGAGCTGTTTTTT
TRBV2	TRBJ2-2	TRBD1	-	CASRPRDRSNTGELFF	TGTGCCAGCAGACCCCGGGACAGGTCCAACACCGGGGAGCTGTTTTTT
TRBV2	TRBJ1-2	TRBD1	-	CASRGVQGAYGYTF	TGTGCCAGCAGGGGGGTACAGGGGGCCTATGGCTACACCTTC
TRBV7-9	TRBJ1-4	-	many	CASSSPSRDPAGNEKLFF	TGTGCCAGCAGCTCCCCCTCCCGGGATCCGGCGGGGAATGAAAAACTGTTTTTT
TRBV20-1	TRBJ2-5	TRBD2	many	CSPAGGRETQYF	TGCAGTCCAGCGGGGGGGCGAGAGACCCAGTACTTC
TRBV5-1	TRBJ2-2	TRBD2	many	CASSYTSGGELFF	TGCGCCAGCAGCTATACTAGCGGCGGGGAGCTGTTTTTT